A selection of T cell receptor beta chains follows, all from one sample in a study of blood T cell repertoires in COVID-19. The assay was immunoSEQ multiplex PCR, and TCRdb's table has in-frame clones only and misses some. The sample has approximately 150,000 clones, approximately 82% seen once. Material: PBMCs or T cells enriched from blood (not recorded which). These receptors originate from a man between 50 and 59 years old who had recovered from COVID-19. Each CDR3 is given with its conserved first and last residue. Fields, in order: D gene, V gene, J gene, clone size, CDR3 DNA, CDR3 protein. The D gene is left open where the match is weak. Expanded clones are given a class, and other clones once, few, many or no size at all.

D: .; V: TRBV28; J: TRBJ2-7; size: .; DNA: TGTGCCAGCAGTCTTGGGGGCCAGGGGGACTTCGAGCAGTACTTC; CDR3: CASSLGGQGDFEQYF
D: .; V: TRBV18; J: TRBJ1-4; size: .; DNA: TGTGCCAGCTCACCACCTCGCTCCGGGGAACTGTTTTTT; CDR3: CASSPPRSGELFF
D: .; V: TRBV19; J: TRBJ1-2; size: .; DNA: TGTGCCAGTAGTGGCGGGGCAGGGCGCAGCTGGGGCTACACCTTC; CDR3: CASSGGAGRSWGYTF
D: TRBD1; V: TRBV4-1; J: TRBJ1-3; size: .; DNA: TGCGCCAGCAGCCAAGCTACCAGGGGGCAATCTGGAAACACCATATATTTT; CDR3: CASSQATRGQSGNTIYF
D: TRBD2; V: TRBV29-1; J: TRBJ2-3; size: many; DNA: TGCAGCGTTAGCGGGGGGGCAGATACGCAGTATTTT; CDR3: CSVSGGADTQYF
D: TRBD1; V: TRBV19; J: TRBJ1-5; size: .; DNA: TGTGCCAGTAGTATCAGGGGGCGAGAGCAGCCCCAGCATTTT; CDR3: CASSIRGREQPQHF
D: .; V: TRBV7-9; J: TRBJ1-6; size: .; DNA: TGTGCCAGCAGCGAGGTGGGCGTCAGGACAGCGGATTATAATTCACCCCTCCACTTT; CDR3: CASSEVGVRTADYNSPLHF
D: TRBD1; V: TRBV15; J: TRBJ2-3; size: few; DNA: TGTGCCACCAGCCAACAGGGGGATACGCAGTATTTT; CDR3: CATSQQGDTQYF
D: .; V: TRBV11-2; J: TRBJ2-7; size: .; DNA: TGTGCCAGCAGCTTAGTTCCCGAGCGGTTCTACGAGCAGTACTTC; CDR3: CASSLVPERFYEQYF
D: TRBD1; V: TRBV7-3; J: TRBJ1-2; size: .; DNA: TGTGCCAGCAGCCCCGGGACAGGGACCTATGGCTACACCTTC; CDR3: CASSPGTGTYGYTF
D: TRBD1; V: TRBV5-4; J: TRBJ1-6; size: .; DNA: TGTGCCAGCAGCCCGGGACAGGAGGCTTCACCCCTCCACTTT; CDR3: CASSPGQEASPLHF
D: TRBD1; V: TRBV5-1; J: TRBJ2-1; size: .; DNA: TGCGCCAGCAGCTTGGCCGGGACAGGGGTCTCCTCGGACAATGAGCAGTTCTTC; CDR3: CASSLAGTGVSSDNEQFF
D: TRBD1; V: TRBV27; J: TRBJ1-5; size: .; DNA: TGTGCCAGCAGTCCTCCAGACAGGGCCGGACAGCCCCAGCATTTT; CDR3: CASSPPDRAGQPQHF
D: TRBD1; V: TRBV24-1; J: TRBJ2-5; size: .; DNA: TGTGCCACCAGTGACCCGACAGGGGCGGAGGAGACCCAGTACTTC; CDR3: CATSDPTGAEETQYF
D: .; V: TRBV15; J: TRBJ2-3; size: .; DNA: TGTGCCACCAGCAGAGTCAGGGACACAGATACGCAGTATTTT; CDR3: CATSRVRDTDTQYF
D: .; V: TRBV6-5; J: TRBJ1-1; size: .; DNA: TGTGCCAGCAGTATCAGGCCTTCCACTGAAGCTTTCTTT; CDR3: CASSIRPSTEAFF
D: .; V: TRBV4-1; J: TRBJ1-2; size: .; DNA: TGCGCCAGCAGCCAAGAGTGGCAGGGGAATCGAGGCTACACCTTC; CDR3: CASSQEWQGNRGYTF
D: TRBD2; V: TRBV6-1; J: TRBJ2-2; size: .; DNA: TGTGCCAGCAGTGGAGGGGGACTAGCGGGGCTCACCGGGGAGCTGTTTTTT; CDR3: CASSGGGLAGLTGELFF
D: .; V: TRBV18; J: TRBJ1-1; size: .; DNA: TGTGCCAGCTCACCAGGGAGTGGAGGGAACACTGAAGCTTTCTTT; CDR3: CASSPGSGGNTEAFF
D: .; V: TRBV14; J: TRBJ1-1; size: .; DNA: TGTGCCAGCAGCCAAGAGACGGGGAACACTGAAGCTTTCTTT; CDR3: CASSQETGNTEAFF
D: .; V: TRBV5-1; J: TRBJ2-5; size: .; DNA: TGCGCCAGCAGTCAAACCCCCAGTGGGGGGGGCGCGGAGACCCAGTACTTC; CDR3: CASSQTPSGGGAETQYF
D: .; V: TRBV19; J: TRBJ1-3; size: once; DNA: TGTGCCAGTAGCTCGGCGGGCTCTGGAAACACCATATATTTT; CDR3: CASSSAGSGNTIYF
D: TRBD2; V: TRBV4-1; J: TRBJ2-1; size: .; DNA: TGCGCCAGCAGCCAAGGTCTACTAGCGGGGAACGAGCAGTTCTTC; CDR3: CASSQGLLAGNEQFF
D: .; V: TRBV5-1; J: TRBJ1-2; size: .; DNA: TGCGCCAGCAGCTTGGCCAGGGGACCCTATGGCTACACCTTC; CDR3: CASSLARGPYGYTF
D: .; V: TRBV5-1; J: TRBJ2-3; size: few; DNA: TGCGCCAGCAGCTCCCCTCAGGGCCAGGGGTTGGGGTATAGCACAGATACGCAGTATTTT; CDR3: CASSSPQGQGLGYSTDTQYF
D: .; V: TRBV2; J: TRBJ1-1; size: .; DNA: TGTGCCAGCAGTGTCGGGGAAGGCACTGAAGCTTTCTTT; CDR3: CASSVGEGTEAFF
D: .; V: TRBV25-1; J: TRBJ1-2; size: .; DNA: TGTGCCAGCACCCTCGGACACGTCTATGGCTACACCTTC; CDR3: CASTLGHVYGYTF
D: TRBD1; V: TRBV6-1; J: TRBJ1-5; size: .; DNA: TGTGCCAGCAGTGCCCGGGGCAGGGGGCTCTTGAGCAATCAGCCCCAGCATTTT; CDR3: CASSARGRGLLSNQPQHF
D: .; V: TRBV2; J: TRBJ2-2; size: .; DNA: TGTGCGTCGGGCAGGGTGTCCGGGGAGCTGTTTTTT; CDR3: CASGRVSGELFF
D: .; V: TRBV28; J: TRBJ2-7; size: .; DNA: TGTGCCAGCAGCTACGGGACGGACAGCTCCTACGAGCAGTACTTC; CDR3: CASSYGTDSSYEQYF
D: TRBD1; V: TRBV30; J: TRBJ1-6; size: .; DNA: TGTGCCTGGAGTGTGAACAGGGGGCGGCAGTCACCCCTCCACTTT; CDR3: CAWSVNRGRQSPLHF
D: .; V: TRBV11-1; J: TRBJ2-7; size: .; DNA: TGTGCCAGCAGCTTAGAACTAATCTACGAGCAGTACTTC; CDR3: CASSLELIYEQYF
D: TRBD1; V: TRBV30; J: TRBJ1-5; size: .; DNA: TGTGCCTGGAGAAGGGGGCAGGGGGGTCAGCCCCAGCATTTT; CDR3: CAWRRGQGGQPQHF
D: .; V: TRBV7-2; J: TRBJ1-1; size: .; DNA: TGTGCCAGCAGCTTAGGAGGGACTCACACTGAAGCTTTCTTT; CDR3: CASSLGGTHTEAFF
D: .; V: TRBV28; J: TRBJ1-2; size: few; DNA: TGTGCCAGCAGTTCACCGGGTACGGCCTCCTCAAACTTCTTC; CDR3: CASSSPGTASSNFF
D: .; V: TRBV19; J: TRBJ1-5; size: .; DNA: TGTGCCAGTAAGGCCCTTTCCGGAGGGGTCGAGCATCAGCCCCAGCATTTT; CDR3: CASKALSGGVEHQPQHF
D: .; V: TRBV5-1; J: TRBJ2-5; size: .; DNA: TGCGCCAGCAGCCCGGTGGGGAGCCTTAAGGGCGGGACCCAGTACTTC; CDR3: CASSPVGSLKGGTQYF
D: TRBD1; V: TRBV3-1/TRBV3-2; J: TRBJ2-1; size: .; DNA: TGTGCCAGCAGCCAAGGGACAGGTACGGATGAGCAGTTCTTC; CDR3: CASSQGTGTDEQFF
D: .; V: TRBV11-2; J: TRBJ1-2; size: .; DNA: TGTGCCAGCAGCCCAAGAGAGGGTCGAGGCTACACCTTC; CDR3: CASSPREGRGYTF
D: TRBD1; V: TRBV14; J: TRBJ2-7; size: many; DNA: TGTGCCAGCAGCCACCTGGGACAGGGCTACGAGCAGTACTTC; CDR3: CASSHLGQGYEQYF
D: TRBD2; V: TRBV20-1; J: TRBJ2-3; size: .; DNA: TGCAGTGCTAGTCGGGGGGGCACCGGAGATACGCAGTATTTT; CDR3: CSASRGGTGDTQYF
D: .; V: TRBV5-6; J: TRBJ2-3; size: .; DNA: TGTGCCAGCAGCCGCACCTTAGACTTGGGTCGGGCAGATACGCAGTATTTT; CDR3: CASSRTLDLGRADTQYF